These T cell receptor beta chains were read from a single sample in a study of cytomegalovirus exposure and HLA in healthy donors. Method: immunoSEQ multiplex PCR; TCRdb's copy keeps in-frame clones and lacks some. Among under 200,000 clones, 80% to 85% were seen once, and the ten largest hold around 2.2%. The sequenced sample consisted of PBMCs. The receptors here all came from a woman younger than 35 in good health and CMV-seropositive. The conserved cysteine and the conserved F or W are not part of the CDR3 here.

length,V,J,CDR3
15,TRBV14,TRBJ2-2,ASSPRTGVDFTGELF
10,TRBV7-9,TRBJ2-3,ASSFPRDTQY
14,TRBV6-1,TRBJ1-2,ASSEWAGTALYGYT
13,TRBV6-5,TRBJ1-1,ASSSLDRGHTEAF
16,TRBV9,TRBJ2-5,ASSPRGGTGNFQETQY
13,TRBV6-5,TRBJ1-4,ASSYATPTGEKLF
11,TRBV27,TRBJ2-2,ASNRQATGELF
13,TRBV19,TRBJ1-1,ASSSRTGSNTEAF
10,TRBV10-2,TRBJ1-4,ASSRQAEKLF
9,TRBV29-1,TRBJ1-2,SVPLKDGYT
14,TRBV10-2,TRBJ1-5,ASSEGRGVSNQPQH
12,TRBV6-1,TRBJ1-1,ASSESGAETEAF
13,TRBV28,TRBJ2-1,ASSPTEEGRAEQF
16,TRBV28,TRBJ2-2,ASSSPRQGRRYTGELF
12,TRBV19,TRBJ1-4,ASSIPGQPEKLF
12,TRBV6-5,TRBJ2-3,ASSYRQGTDTQY
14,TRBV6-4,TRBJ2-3,ASSESENSGADTQY
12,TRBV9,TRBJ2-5,ASSVVGASETQY
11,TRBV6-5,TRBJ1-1,ASRRTGGTEAF
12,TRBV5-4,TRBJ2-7,ASSPGLFSYEQY
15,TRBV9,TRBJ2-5,ASSGRDLGGGAETQY
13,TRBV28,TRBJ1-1,ASSSWGQPNTEAF